Presented here are 13 T cell receptor beta chains from one specimen sequenced in a study of T cell changes during pregnancy in multiple sclerosis. The data were produced by immunoSEQ multiplex PCR, yet TCRdb's version contains in-frame clones alone and is incomplete. The table includes fewer than 70,000 clones, roughly 92% detected once. The sequenced sample was CD8+ T cells from peripheral blood mononuclear cells, obtained in the third trimester of pregnancy. The receptors were gathered from a female donor in good health, enrolled as a control in a pregnancy study.

The chain has TRBV4-1 and TRBJ1-5, with D perhaps matching TRBD1 (5 bases). The CDR3 covers 16 residues. Germline V gene data show CDR1 as MGHRA and CDR2 as YSYEKL. V lost 0 bases and J 6 bases, leaving 15 bases between the germline ends. The CDR3 region has the DNA TGCGCCAGCAGCCAAGATGAGCAGGGCTCAAGTCAGCCCCAGCATTTT. Amino acids: CASSQDEQGSSQPQHF.

CDR3 nucleotides: TGTGCCAGCAGCCGTCCGGGACAGGGGGCATCTGGCTACACCTTC. This translates into CASSRPGQGASGYTF. The chain carries TRBV7-2 and TRBJ1-2; 12 nucleotides line up with TRBD1. CDR3 length: 15 residues. Germline V gives CDR1 SGHTA, CDR2 FQGNSA. V shed 5 bases and J 7 bases; nucleotides not matched to a gene: 8.

The rearrangement uses TRBV5-1 and TRBJ1-6; D is perhaps TRBD1 (6 bases). Germline loops: CDR1 SGHRS, CDR2 YFSETQ. V was trimmed by 0 bases and J by 6 bases, leaving 13 bases between them. This CDR3 spans 16 amino acids. The CDR3 reads CASSLGRGGINSPLHF. The DNA of the CDR3 is TGCGCCAGCAGCTTGGGCAGGGGCGGAATTAATTCACCCCTCCACTTT.

The chain uses TRBV29-1 and TRBJ1-2, with D perhaps TRBD1 (6 bases). Germline V lookup: CDR1 SQVTM, CDR2 ANQGSEA. This CDR3 contains 14 residues. Trimming cost V 5 bases and J 6 bases, with 19 bases left between them. CDR3 residues: CSVRRTGFPHGYTF. CDR3 coding DNA: TGCAGCGTTAGACGCACAGGGTTCCCTCATGGCTACACCTTC.

V is TRBV21-1 and J is TRBJ1-2. TRBV21-1 is a recognized pseudogene. CDR3 size: 15 residues. CDR3 DNA sequence: TGTGCCAGCAGCAAAGCGCGGGGCGTTAGCTATGGCTACACCTTC. Translation gives CASSKARGVSYGYTF.

The V and J genes are TRBV7-8 and TRBJ1-4, with D perhaps TRBD1 (6 bases). This CDR3 has 15 residues. The V and J ends lost 1 base and 5 bases respectively, with 11 bases between them. In germline, CDR1 is SGHVS, CDR2 FQNEAQ. CDR3 residues: CASSLDDRTNEKLFF. CDR3 coding DNA: TGTGCCAGCAGCTTAGATGACAGGACAAATGAAAAACTGTTTTTT.

This chain connects TRBV15 to TRBJ2-7; D unclear. V was clipped by 0 bases and J by 5 bases, with 14 bases between them. Looked up from germline, CDR1 is LNHNV and CDR2 is YYDKDF (reference sequence). The CDR3 spans 15 residues. DNA of the CDR3: TGTGCCACCAGCAGAGATTCGCGCCTTCGCCACGAGCAGTACTTC. It yields the protein CATSRDSRLRHEQYF.

The chain recombines TRBV19 with TRBJ2-1; 13 bases agree with TRBD2. Trimming took 7 bases from V and 4 from J; bases not matched to a gene: 4. The CDR3 has 15 amino acids. CDR1 LNHDA and CDR2 SQIVND come from the germline V gene (reference sequence). The CDR3 loop is CASTGTSGDYNEQFF. The CDR3, as DNA: TGTGCCAGTACCGGGACTAGCGGGGATTACAATGAGCAGTTCTTC.

The CDR3 is CASSQDEWGGEETQYF. For the CDR3, the DNA is TGCGCCAGCAGCCAAGATGAGTGGGGGGGAGAAGAGACCCAGTACTTC. The gene calls are TRBV4-3 and TRBJ2-5; 7 bases agree with TRBD2. J gave up 3 bases and V 0 bases, and 7 bases lay outside the gene matches. Germline V gene lookup returns CDR1 LGHNA and CDR2 YSLEER. The CDR3 length is 16 residues.

CDR3 region: CASSYSGHYGYTF. CDR3 bases: TGTGCCAGCAGTTACTCGGGGCACTATGGCTACACCTTC. V gene TRBV6-5 combines with J gene TRBJ1-2; D might be TRBD1 (5 bases). Trimming left V 0 bases short and J 3 bases short, with 5 bases between. Looked up from germline, CDR1 is MNHEY and CDR2 is SVGAGI. The CDR3 runs 13 residues.

The gene calls are TRBV5-1 and TRBJ1-2; 8 nucleotides align to TRBD1. This CDR3 contains 13 residues. Per germline, CDR1 SGHRS and CDR2 YFSETQ. V lost 4 bases to trimming and J lost 7 bases; unmatched junction nucleotides: 6. CDR3 sequence: CASSGTDRVGYTF. The CDR3 region has the DNA TGCGCCAGCAGCGGGACGGACAGGGTTGGCTACACCTTC.

This clone is a singleton in its sample. The chain has TRBV9 and TRBJ2-1, with a possible D match to TRBD2 (5 bases). Trimming took 3 bases from V and 2 from J, leaving 9 bases between them. Germline lookup yields CDR1 SGDLS and CDR2 YYNGEE. This CDR3 has 14 amino acids. The CDR3 is CASSARLPYNEQFF. CDR3 sequence (DNA): TGTGCCAGCAGCGCCCGACTACCCTACAATGAGCAGTTCTTC.

Many counts were recorded for this clone. This chain joins TRBV19 and TRBJ1-1; 7 positions agree with TRBD1. V gave up 7 bases and J gave up 5 bases; unmatched junction bases: 10. The CDR3 contains 14 residues. CDR1 is LNHDA, CDR2 SQIVND, per germline (reference sequence). CDR3 sequence: CASKEGAELTEAFF. The CDR3 nucleotides read TGTGCCAGTAAAGAGGGGGCCGAGTTGACTGAAGCTTTCTTT.